Presented here are 32 T cell receptor beta chains from one specimen sequenced in a study of blood T cell repertoires in COVID-19. Here immunoSEQ multiplex PCR was the method, and the copy in TCRdb shows in-frame clones only, minus some. The table includes around 330,000 clones, 70% to 90% detected once. Sequencing input: peripheral blood. The receptors here all came from a woman under 40 with COVID-19, enrolled during active disease.

The V call is TRBV5-8, the J call TRBJ1-5, with 8 bases fitting TRBD1. The CDR3 has 14 residues. Unmatched junction bases numbered 5, after V lost 2 bases and J lost 7 bases. CDR1 is SGHTS and CDR2 is YDEGEE in the germline V gene. The CDR3 DNA is TGTGCCAGCAGCTTCTCCGACAGGGGACAGCCCCAGCATTTT. It translates to CASSFSDRGQPQHF.

The chain carries TRBV18 and TRBJ1-3, with D unclear. Trimming took 0 bases from V and 0 from J, leaving 6 bases between them. The germline CDR1 and CDR2 sequences are KGHSH and LQKENI. CDR3 length: 15 amino acids. In nucleotides, the CDR3 is TGTGCCAGCTCACCACCACCAGACTCTGGAAACACCATATATTTT. As protein: CASSPPPDSGNTIYF.

A single count supports this clone. The V call is TRBV6-5, the J call TRBJ2-7; the match to TRBD2 covers 8 bases. Germline V gives CDR1 MNHEY, CDR2 SVGAGI. The CDR3 contains 16 residues. Losses at the gene ends were 3 bases for V and 4 bases for J; bases not matched to a gene: 11. In DNA form, the CDR3 reads TGTGCCAGCAGTTATATCGCGGGGGGCAGCGGTTACGAGCAGTACTTC. Amino acids: CASSYIAGGSGYEQYF.

The CDR3 nucleotides are TGCGCCAGCAGCCAAGATCAAATCGGGAGGGCCCTTAACACCATATATTTT. As protein: CASSQDQIGRALNTIYF. The rearrangement joins TRBV4-1 to TRBJ1-3; D not resolved. This CDR3 has 17 residues. CDR1 is MGHRA and CDR2 is YSYEKL in the germline V gene. V lost 0 bases and J 7 bases, leaving 19 bases between the germline ends.

The rearrangement links TRBV7-8 to TRBJ2-5; TRBD2 is a possible D gene (6 bases). V was trimmed by 7 bases and J by 2 bases, leaving 23 bases between them. Germline CDR1 is SGHVS and CDR2 is FQNEAQ. The CDR3 has 17 residues. The CDR3: CASTKLFGGTVQETQYF. CDR3 DNA sequence: TGTGCCAGCACCAAACTCTTTGGGGGGACCGTGCAAGAGACCCAGTACTTC.

This clone was detected a few times. V gene TRBV4-1 combines with J gene TRBJ1-4, with a tentative D call TRBD1 (5 bases). V lost 2 bases and J lost 10, with 14 bases in between. Germline loops: CDR1 MGHRA, CDR2 YSYEKL. The CDR3 runs to 14 residues. CDR3 sequence reads: CASSQSGLRVKLFF. DNA for the CDR3: TGCGCCAGCAGCCAATCAGGGCTCCGAGTAAAACTGTTTTTT.

The gene calls are TRBV5-4 and TRBJ1-1, with D unresolved. The CDR3 length is 12 residues. Trimming cost V 4 bases and J 5 bases, with 9 bases left between them. CDR1 is SGHNT, CDR2 YYREEE, per germline (reference sequence). As DNA, the CDR3 is TGTGCCAGCAGCGAGGCCGGGACTGAAGCTTTCTTT. Its protein product is CASSEAGTEAFF.

V is TRBV24-1 and J is TRBJ1-1; D remains ambiguous. This CDR3 is 10 amino acids long. Germline V gene sequence: CDR1 KGHDR, CDR2 SFDVKD. Trimming stripped 7 bases from V and 6 bases from J, with 5 bases between. The CDR3 spells CATRSAEAFF. The CDR3 region has the DNA TGTGCCACCAGGTCGGCTGAAGCTTTCTTT.

The chain carries TRBV28 and TRBJ1-1; D not resolved. The CDR3 runs 14 residues. Trimming pared 7 bases from V and 0 bases from J, leaving 12 bases between. From germline, CDR1 is MDHEN and CDR2 SYDVKM. The CDR3 nucleotides are TGTGCCAGCACCCCCCCGAGCATGAACACTGAAGCTTTCTTT. As protein: CASTPPSMNTEAFF.

The chain uses TRBV5-1 and TRBJ2-3, with a tentative D call TRBD2 (5 bases). Trimming took 5 bases from V and 3 from J, leaving 13 bases between them. The germline CDR1 and CDR2 sequences are SGHRS and YFSETQ. The CDR3 runs 14 residues. CDR3 sequence (DNA): TGCGCCAGCAGAGGCCCGGGAACAACAGATACGCAGTATTTT. Residues: CASRGPGTTDTQYF.

This rearrangement joins TRBV5-5 to TRBJ1-2, with a weak D call TRBD1 (6 bases). CDR1 and CDR2 (germline): SGHKS, YYEKEE (reference sequence). The CDR3 is made up of 15 amino acids. Trimming pared 0 bases from V and 4 bases from J, leaving 13 bases between. The CDR3 DNA reads as TGTGCCAGCAGCTTGGCCGCAGGGGTTGGCTATGGCTACACCTTC. Translated: CASSLAAGVGYGYTF.

This chain joins TRBV11-2 and TRBJ1-6; no firm D call. The CDR3 is 15 amino acids. V gave up 5 bases and J gave up 7 bases, with 15 bases separating them. The germline CDR1 and CDR2 sequences are SGHAT and FQNNGV. Here the CDR3 reads CASSPKLQANSPLHF. The DNA for the CDR3 is TGTGCCAGCAGCCCGAAACTGCAGGCCAATTCACCCCTCCACTTT.

The chain has TRBV6-5 and TRBJ1-1; the match to TRBD1 covers 8 bases. Germline V gene data show CDR1 as MNHEY and CDR2 as SVGAGI. This CDR3 has 14 amino acids. With 6 bases clipped from V and 3 bases from J, the junction kept 6 bases outside the gene matches. The CDR3 protein is CASSRIQGDTEAFF. The CDR3 bases are TGTGCCAGCAGCAGAATACAGGGGGACACTGAAGCTTTCTTT.

This sequence joins TRBV3-1 (or the pseudogene TRBV3-2) and TRBJ2-1; 9 bases match TRBD1. Trimming cost V 4 bases and J 5 bases; bases outside gene matches: 6. This CDR3 region has 15 residues. Looked up from germline, CDR1 is LGHDT and CDR2 is YNNKEL (reference sequence). The CDR3 bases are TGTGCCAGCAGCCCAAGAGGACAGGGGAACAATGAGCAGTTCTTC. As protein: CASSPRGQGNNEQFF.

The chain has TRBV11-2 and TRBJ2-4, with D uncertain. The germline gives CDR1 SGHAT, CDR2 FQNNGV. The CDR3 contains 13 residues. Trimming pared 0 bases from V and 6 bases from J, leaving 6 bases between. CDR3 DNA sequence: TGTGCCAGCAGCTTAGATCCCTCAAACATTCAGTACTTC. This encodes CASSLDPSNIQYF.

J is TRBJ2-5 and V is TRBV3-1 (or the pseudogene TRBV3-2); TRBD1 aligns across 7 bases. V lost 2 bases, J lost 2 bases, and 2 bases stayed unmatched. CDR1 is LGHDT and CDR2 is YNNKEL in the germline V gene (reference sequence). This CDR3 contains 14 residues. DNA of the CDR3: TGTGCCAGCAGCCAACCGGGACAGCAAGAGACCCAGTACTTC. Translation gives CASSQPGQQETQYF.

A few counts support this clone. The J gene is TRBJ2-1, the V gene TRBV29-1, with a tentative D call TRBD2 (6 bases). The CDR3 length is 13 residues. Germline lookup yields CDR1 SQVTM and CDR2 ANQGSEA. The germline V and J ends were trimmed by 3 bases and 9 bases, with 15 bases remaining between them. The CDR3 coding sequence is TGCAGCGTTGACGGACTATCGTCAAGTGAGCAGTTCTTC. Translated, it gives CSVDGLSSSEQFF.

This clone has only one observation. The chain carries TRBV28 and TRBJ1-5, with D uncertain. CDR3 length equals 17 residues. Germline-derived CDR1 and CDR2 are MDHEN and SYDVKM. The V and J ends lost 3 bases and 1 base respectively, with 16 bases between them. CDR3 nucleotides: TGTGCCAGCAGTTTTAATCCGGGAAGGGCGAGCAATCAGCCCCAGCATTTT. Translation gives CASSFNPGRASNQPQHF. Based on the CDR3 plus reference TRBV28 and TRBJ1-5, the full variable domain is DVKVTQSSRYLVKRTGEKVFLECVQDMDHENMFWYRQDPGLGLRLIYFSYDVKMKEKGDIPEGYSVSREKKERFSLILESASTNQTSMYLCASSFNPGRASNQPQHFGDGTRLSIL.

The chain links TRBV12-3 or TRBV12-4 to TRBJ2-5, with 7 positions matching TRBD2. The CDR3 loop spans 13 amino acids. V was pared by 5 bases and J by 1 base, with 1 base of the junction left unmatched. The CDR3 reads CASSPSGQETQYF. Here the CDR3 DNA reads TGTGCCAGCAGTCCTAGCGGCCAAGAGACCCAGTACTTC.

The chain couples TRBV7-9 to TRBJ2-2; TRBD2 aligns across 8 bases. CDR3 length: 17 residues. V gave up 4 bases and J gave up 0 bases; unmatched junction bases: 7. CDR1 is SEHNR, CDR2 FQNEAQ, per germline (reference sequence). The CDR3 here is CASSSQGGGPNTGELFF. In DNA form, the CDR3 reads TGTGCCAGCAGCTCTCAGGGCGGGGGGCCGAACACCGGGGAGCTGTTTTTT.

This rearrangement joins TRBV2 to TRBJ2-1; D may be TRBD1 (6 bases). V lost 7 bases and J 13 bases, leaving 20 bases between the germline ends. Germline CDR1 is SNHLY and CDR2 is FYNNEI. CDR3 length: 13 amino acids. The CDR3 region has the DNA TGTGCCAGCACCCCGAACACAGGGTTTACTCAGTTCTTC. The encoded protein is CASTPNTGFTQFF.

This rearrangement joins TRBV18 to TRBJ2-1; D perhaps matches TRBD2 (5 bases). Per the germline V gene, CDR1 is KGHSH and CDR2 is LQKENI. This CDR3 has 13 amino acids. Trimming removed 6 bases from V and 6 bases from J, with 12 bases in between. CDR3 in DNA: TGTGCCAGCTCTACCTACAGCGGCAATGAGCAGTTCTTC. This sequence encodes CASSTYSGNEQFF. Full variable domain (remainder filled in from reference TRBV18 and TRBJ2-1): NAGVMQNPRHLVRRRGQEARLRCSPMKGHSHVYWYRQLPEEGLKFMVYLQKENIIDESGMPKERFSAEFPKEGPSILRIQQVVRGDSAAYFCASSTYSGNEQFFGPGTRLTVL.

The genes are TRBV10-2 and TRBJ1-6, with D possibly matching TRBD1 (5 bases). V was pared by 6 bases and J by 9 bases, with 21 bases between. The germline gives CDR1 WSHSY, CDR2 SAAADI. This CDR3 is 16 amino acids long. For the CDR3, the DNA is TGCGCCAGCAGCCCAAGCCCTCGGGGGGGTGGTTCACCCCTCCACTTT. As protein: CASSPSPRGGGSPLHF.

DNA of the CDR3: TGTGCCAGCAGTGGACTAGCGGGGTCGAACACCGGGGAGCTGTTTTTT. It specifies CASSGLAGSNTGELFF. The V and J genes are TRBV6-1 and TRBJ2-2; 11 nucleotides match TRBD2. The trim removed 4 bases at V and 0 bases at J, leaving 1 base unmatched. CDR1 is MNHNS, CDR2 SASEGT, per germline. CDR3 length: 16 residues.

This clone was picked up one time. V is TRBV4-1 and J is TRBJ2-1; 8 bases are a match to TRBD2. The trim removed 2 bases at V and 3 bases at J, leaving 3 bases unmatched. The CDR3 runs 15 residues. Germline CDR1 reads MGHRA; CDR2 reads YSYEKL. The DNA for the CDR3 is TGCGCCAGCAGCCAAACCGGGACTAGCTACAATGAGCAGTTCTTC. Residues: CASSQTGTSYNEQFF.

This chain uses TRBV4-2 with TRBJ1-1; perhaps TRBD1 as D (6 bases). Germline-derived CDR1 and CDR2 are LGHNA and YNFKEQ. Deletions cut 4 bases from V and 0 bases from J, with 12 bases between. The CDR3 is 15 amino acids. The CDR3 DNA follows: TGTGCCAGCAGCCCGGAACAGGGCATGAACACTGAAGCTTTCTTT. It translates to CASSPEQGMNTEAFF.

The J gene is TRBJ1-1, the V gene TRBV15, with 7 bases lining up with TRBD1. The CDR3 sequence is 15 residues long. Trimming at V came to 1 base and at J to 3 bases, leaving 5 bases not matched to a gene. The germline V gene has CDR1 LNHNV and CDR2 YYDKDF (reference sequence). DNA for the CDR3: TGTGCCACCAGCAGAGTCCCGGGACAGTACACTGAAGCTTTCTTT. This translates into CATSRVPGQYTEAFF.

This chain uses TRBV2 with TRBJ1-2, with D perhaps TRBD1 (6 bases). This CDR3 comprises 15 residues. Trimming shortened V by 2 bases and J by 6 bases, and 16 bases separated the two germline ends. The V gene's germline CDR1 is SNHLY and CDR2 FYNNEI. CDR3 amino acids: CASSELSRGINGYTF. DNA of the CDR3: TGTGCCAGCAGTGAATTGAGTAGGGGGATTAATGGCTACACCTTC.

The rearrangement links TRBV6-8 to TRBJ2-4, with D possibly TRBD1 on 6 matching bases. Per germline, CDR1 MNHGY and CDR2 SAAAGT. V was pared by 0 bases and J by 6 bases, with 18 bases between. This CDR3 spans 17 amino acids. CDR3 coding DNA: TGTGCCAGCAGTTACTCCCCCAGGGGACCACGAAGAAACATTCAGTACTTC. The encoded protein is CASSYSPRGPRRNIQYF.

The J gene is TRBJ2-7, the V gene TRBV10-1; D is undetermined. Germline assignment: CDR1 WNHNN and CDR2 SYGVQD (reference sequence). The ends were cut back, 2 bases at V and 7 bases at J, with 18 bases in the middle. CDR3 length: 15 amino acids. Written as DNA, the CDR3 is TGCGCCAGCAGTGAGCCCAGGCCCCCTAACGGAGAGCAGTACGTC. It specifies CASSEPRPPNGEQYV.

This rearrangement joins TRBV9 to TRBJ1-3, with D perhaps TRBD1 (6 bases). Trimming took 4 bases from V and 1 from J, leaving 18 bases between them. CDR3 length: 17 residues. CDR1 and CDR2 from the germline V gene are SGDLS and YYNGEE. CDR3 sequence reads: CASSPKLPGQSGNTIYF. The DNA of the CDR3 is TGTGCCAGCAGCCCTAAACTCCCGGGACAATCTGGAAACACCATATATTTT. Combining the CDR3 with reference TRBV9 and TRBJ1-3 gives the whole variable domain DSGVTQTPKHLITATGQRVTLRCSPRSGDLSVYWYQQSLDQGLQFLIQYYNGEERAKGNILERFSAQQFPDLHSELNLSSLELGDSALYFCASSPKLPGQSGNTIYFGEGSWLTVV.

This clone was detected a few times. The chain joins TRBV13 to TRBJ2-2; tentative D call: TRBD1 (5 bases). The CDR3 loop spans 16 amino acids. CDR1 is PRHDT, CDR2 FYEKMQ, per germline (reference sequence). V shed 0 bases and J shed 2 bases, with 10 bases lying between them. Here the CDR3 DNA reads TGTGCCAGCAGCTTAGGTTCTGGGGCTAACACCGGGGAGCTGTTTTTT. As protein: CASSLGSGANTGELFF.